This T cell receptor (beta chain) was observed in a study of control samples from healthy donors and cancer patients. This CDR3 region has 15 residues. Trimming took 4 bases from V and 2 from J, leaving 10 bases between them. Germline CDR1 reads SGHRS; CDR2 reads YFSETQ. The table came from immunoSEQ multiplex PCR; TCRdb's copy has only in-frame clones and leaves some out. The repertoire holds about 47,000 clones, 80% seen once, with over 9% in the top ten. The TCR comes from a man in his 70s in good health. Sequenced material: blood. V is TRBV5-1 and J is TRBJ2-6; D unclear. As DNA, the CDR3 is TGCGCCAGCAGCCCCACCCTGACTGGGGCCAACGTCCTGACTTTC. Encoded protein: CASSPTLTGANVLTF.